This T cell receptor beta chain stems from a study of CD8+CD57+ T cells in acquired aplastic anemia. Genomic DNA templated the TCR beta VDJ and CDR3 profiling. TCRdb called the reads again in MiXCR, with one record for every CDR3 protein. The table includes 75,000 to 80,000 distinct CDR3 sequences, roughly 72% detected once. The authors sequenced patients whose flow cytometry had shown CD8+CD57+ cell expansion. V lost 9 bases to trimming and J lost 4 bases, with 16 bases between them. The CDR3 sequence is 13 residues long. CDR1 is SNHLY and CDR2 is FYNNEI in the germline V gene. The V and J genes are TRBV2 and TRBJ2-7; D is possibly TRBD1 or TRBD2 (6 bases each). This receptor was obtained from a human donor with aplastic anemia. The sequenced sample was sorted CD4+, CD8+, or CD8+CD57+ T cells (not recorded which) from PBMCs. CDR3 DNA sequence: TGTGCCAGTCCCGGGGTAGGGGGGTACGAGCAGTACTTC. This sequence encodes CASPGVGGYEQYF.